This T cell receptor (beta chain) was obtained from a study of T cell responses to AZD1222 COVID-19 vaccine. This clone was seen many times. Antigen: not known. TCRdb's table, derived via immunoSEQ multiplex PCR, lists solely in-frame clones and lacks some. The table has about 130,000 clones, approximately 90% seen once. Study-wide results and limits: Recipients of two AZD1222 doses showed rising Spike-specific TCR breadth and depth. Variant regions that are unmutated are reportedly the target of nearly half of spike-specific TCRs. Donors were largely white British and mainly female; clonal diversity was possibly underestimated.

The CDR3 is 11 residues long. Germline V CDR1 and CDR2: SGHDN, FVKESK. The germline V and J ends were trimmed by 2 bases and 4 bases, with 3 bases remaining between them. The TCR was taken from an adult in good health. The V gene is TRBV14, the J gene TRBJ2-7; no clear D gene. Sequencing was performed on peripheral blood, taken on day 0 of AZD1222 vaccination. The CDR3 nucleotides are TGTGCCAGCAGCCAACAGTACGAGCAGTACTTC. This translates into CASSQQYEQYF.